This entry concerns a single T cell receptor beta chain. Its antigen remains unidentified. The data stem from a study of a mutant IDH1 vaccine in newly diagnosed glioma. The time point is: week 11, during vaccination. Vaccination used 300 ug of mutant IDH1 20-mer peptide per dose, with topical imiquimod. The CDR3 contains 15 residues. Findings and caveats of the study: Overall, 85% to 95% of patients had vaccine-induced immune responses.

The method was immunoSEQ multiplex PCR; TCRdb's version includes in-frame clones alone and lacks a portion of them. The repertoire holds fewer than 35,000 clones, with around 90% as singletons. J is TRBJ2-7 and V is TRBV21-1. TRBV21-1 corresponds to a pseudogene. This TCR came from a man younger than 35 with glioma. The sample here was PBMCs, taken from a glioma patient whose treatment included an IDH1 peptide vaccine. The CDR3 loop reads CASSTLERGCYEQYF. In DNA form, the CDR3 reads TGTGCCAGCAGCACCCTGGAGAGGGGATGCTACGAGCAGTACTTC.